This T cell receptor beta chain was sequenced during a study of cytomegalovirus exposure and HLA in healthy donors. 60 Vbeta and 13 Jbeta primers were used in PCR. Libraries were prepared by immunoSEQ multiplex PCR; TCRdb keeps only in-frame clonotypes and omits some of them. The table lists around 120,000 clones, roughly 77% of them singletons. Overall study findings and caveats: As a later analysis revealed, the rate of TCR association differed by HLA locus, with DRB1 most and HLA-C fewest.

Of note for this clone: Its antigen is undetermined.

CDR3 size: 15 residues. The ends were cut back, 3 bases at V and 2 bases at J, with 12 bases in the middle. Germline V gene data show CDR1 as SGDLS and CDR2 as YYNGEE. The clonotype comes from a man aged 18 to 30 in good health and CMV-seronegative. Sequenced input: PBMCs. This chain uses TRBV9 with TRBJ2-1; possible D gene TRBD1, 7 bases. CDR3 DNA: TGTGCCAGCAGCGAGCCAGGGGGGCCCTACAATGAGCAGTTCTTC. Its protein is CASSEPGGPYNEQFF.